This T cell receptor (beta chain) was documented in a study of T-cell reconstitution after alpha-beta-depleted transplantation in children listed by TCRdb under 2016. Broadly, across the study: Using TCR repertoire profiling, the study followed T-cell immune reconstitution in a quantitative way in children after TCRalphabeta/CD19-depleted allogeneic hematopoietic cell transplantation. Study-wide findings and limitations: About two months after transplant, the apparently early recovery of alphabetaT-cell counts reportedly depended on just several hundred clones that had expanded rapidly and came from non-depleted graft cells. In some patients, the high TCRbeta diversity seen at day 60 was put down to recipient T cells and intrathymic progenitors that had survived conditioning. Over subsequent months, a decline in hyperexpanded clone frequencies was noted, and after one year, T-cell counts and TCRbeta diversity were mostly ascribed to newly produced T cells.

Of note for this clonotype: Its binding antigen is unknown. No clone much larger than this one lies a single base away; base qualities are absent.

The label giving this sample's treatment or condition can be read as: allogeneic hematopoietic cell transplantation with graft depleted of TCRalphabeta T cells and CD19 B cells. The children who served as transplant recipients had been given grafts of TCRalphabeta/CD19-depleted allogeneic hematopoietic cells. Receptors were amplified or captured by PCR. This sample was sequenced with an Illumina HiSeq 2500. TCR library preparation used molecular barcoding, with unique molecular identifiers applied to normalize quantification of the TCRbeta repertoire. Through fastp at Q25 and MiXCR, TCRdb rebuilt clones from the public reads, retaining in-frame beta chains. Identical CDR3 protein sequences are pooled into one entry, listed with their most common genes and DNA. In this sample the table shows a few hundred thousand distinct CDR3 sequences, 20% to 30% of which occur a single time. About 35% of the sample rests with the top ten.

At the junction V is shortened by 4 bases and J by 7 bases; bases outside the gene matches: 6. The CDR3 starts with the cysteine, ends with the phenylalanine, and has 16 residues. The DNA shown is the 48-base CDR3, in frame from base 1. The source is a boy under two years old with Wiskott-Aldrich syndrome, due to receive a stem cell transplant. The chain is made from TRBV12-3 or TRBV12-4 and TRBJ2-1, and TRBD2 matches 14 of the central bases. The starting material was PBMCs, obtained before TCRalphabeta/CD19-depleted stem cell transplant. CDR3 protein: CASSYQGLAGENEQFF. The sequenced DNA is TGTGCCAGCAGTTACCAGGGACTAGCGGGAGAGAATGAGCAGTTCTTC.